Sequencing of this T cell receptor beta chain was carried out in a study of cytomegalovirus exposure and HLA in healthy donors. With 60 Vbeta and 13 Jbeta primers, the PCR was carried out. Profiling relied on immunoSEQ multiplex PCR, and the TCRdb table lists in-frame clones only, not all of them. Its table records tens of thousands of clones. Of note for this clone: No antigen is known for it.

General study points: Whilst most TCR sequences proved rare, a subset of public TCRs occurred across many donors. In an earlier analysis, productive rearrangement rates for most beta V segments clustered near 87% or 30%. Later work associated 17,000 or so TCR beta sequences with HLA alleles at 0.05 false discovery rate. Later analysis associated a missense DCLRE1C variant with TCR beta V- and J-gene trimming.

This CDR3 has 13 residues. CDR1 SQVTM and CDR2 ANQGSEA come from the germline V gene. V shed 7 bases and J 3 bases; nucleotides not matched to a gene: 7. The sample consisted of PBMCs. The sequence was obtained from an older woman in good health and CMV-seropositive. The rearrangement links TRBV29-1 to TRBJ1-1; 8 positions match TRBD1. CDR3 nucleotide sequence: TGCAGCGGAAAACAGGGGGATGACACTGAAGCTTTCTTT. Amino acid sequence: CSGKQGDDTEAFF.